One T cell receptor beta chain is described in this entry. The entry originates in a study of CD8+ T cells in alopecia areata. V lost 5 bases to trimming and J lost 0 bases, with 17 bases between them. The CDR3 has 17 residues. CDR1 SNHLY and CDR2 FYNNEI come from the germline V gene. Extracted RNA was reverse transcribed, and the resulting cDNA served as sequencing template. Using immunoSEQ multiplex PCR, the repertoire was profiled, and TCRdb retains in-frame clones only, with some absent. The table records roughly 76,000 clones, over 25% of them present only once. The treatment is: oral pan-JAK inhibitor, 5-10 mg twice daily. The authors sorted CD4+ and CD8+ T cells from PBMCs.

The TCR was taken from a human donor with alopecia areata. The chain carries TRBV2 and TRBJ1-5; D is possibly TRBD1 (5 bases). This specimen was CD8+ T cells sorted from blood, taken at week 4, from a patient treated with tofacitinib. CDR3 in DNA: TGTGCCAGCAGTACTACCGGGGACGTATATAGCAATCAGCCCCAGCATTTT. It encodes CASSTTGDVYSNQPQHF.